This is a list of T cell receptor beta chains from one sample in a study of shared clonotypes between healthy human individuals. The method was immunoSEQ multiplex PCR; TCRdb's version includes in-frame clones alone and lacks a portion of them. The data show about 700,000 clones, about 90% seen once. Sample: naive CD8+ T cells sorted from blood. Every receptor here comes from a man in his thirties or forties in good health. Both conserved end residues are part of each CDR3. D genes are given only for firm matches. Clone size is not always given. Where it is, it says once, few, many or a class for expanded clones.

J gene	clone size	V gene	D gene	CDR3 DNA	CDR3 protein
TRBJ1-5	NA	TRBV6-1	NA	TGTGCCGGTTCACGTCAAGGGTTCAATCAGCCCCAGCATTTT	CAGSRQGFNQPQHF
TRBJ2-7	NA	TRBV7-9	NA	TGTGCCAGCAGCCCGAACAGGCGGGCTAGCTACGAGCAGTACTTC	CASSPNRRASYEQYF
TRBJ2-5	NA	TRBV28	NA	TGTGCCAGCAGTTTCCTCAAAGCGGCCCAGTACTTC	CASSFLKAAQYF
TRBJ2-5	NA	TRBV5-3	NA	TGTGCCAGAAGCCAAGTCAAGGGAGAGACCCAGTACTTC	CARSQVKGETQYF
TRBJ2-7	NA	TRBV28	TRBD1	TGTGCCAGCAGTCCCCGGACAGGACAATACGAGCAGTACTTC	CASSPRTGQYEQYF
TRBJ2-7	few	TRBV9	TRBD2	TGTGCCAGCAGCGAGTCGGGACTAGACTCCTACGAGCAGTACTTC	CASSESGLDSYEQYF
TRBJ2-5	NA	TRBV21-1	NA	TGTGCCAGCAGCCCCCTGGACAGGTACCAAGAGACCCAGTACTTC	CASSPLDRYQETQYF
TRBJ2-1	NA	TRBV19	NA	TGTGCCAGTAGTCTACGTGGTCACAATGAGCAGTTCTTC	CASSLRGHNEQFF
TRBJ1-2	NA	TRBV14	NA	TGTGCCAGCAGCCAAGATCCCGGCGGGTTCGGGTTGGATGGCTACACCTTC	CASSQDPGGFGLDGYTF
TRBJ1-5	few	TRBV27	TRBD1	TGTGCCAGCGGACAGGGAAATCAGCCCCAGCATTTT	CASGQGNQPQHF
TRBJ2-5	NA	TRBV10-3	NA	TGTGCCATCAGTGAGAGGGACGCCCAAGAGACCCAGTACTTC	CAISERDAQETQYF
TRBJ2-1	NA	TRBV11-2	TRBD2	TGTGCCAGCAGCTACAGCGGGAGAGGCAATGAGCAGTTCTTC	CASSYSGRGNEQFF
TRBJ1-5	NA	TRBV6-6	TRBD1	TGTGCCAGCACAACAGGGGCTCGCAATCAGCCCCAGCATTTT	CASTTGARNQPQHF
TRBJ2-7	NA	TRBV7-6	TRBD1	TGTGCCAGCAGCTTAGAACAGGGGTACCACTACGAGCAGTACTTC	CASSLEQGYHYEQYF
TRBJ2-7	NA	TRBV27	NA	TGTGCCAGCAGTTTGCCTGGGAGGCTGTACGAGCAGTACTTC	CASSLPGRLYEQYF
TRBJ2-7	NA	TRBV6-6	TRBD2	TGTGCCAGTACCCCAAAAGTAGCGGGAGTCCACGAGCAGTACTTC	CASTPKVAGVHEQYF
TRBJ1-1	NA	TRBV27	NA	TGTGCCAGCAGTTTAGGGGCCGGATACGTGGCTTTCTTT	CASSLGAGYVAFF
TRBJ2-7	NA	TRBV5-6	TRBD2	TGTGCCAGCAGGCCCATGACCGCGACTAGCCAAACCTCCTACGAGCAGTACTTC	CASRPMTATSQTSYEQYF
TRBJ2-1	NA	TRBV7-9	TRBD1	TGTGCCAGCAGCTCGGGACAGGTATCGTATGAGCAGTTCTTC	CASSSGQVSYEQFF
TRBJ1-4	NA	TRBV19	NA	TGTGCCAGTAGTATAACTCCCTGGACACGGGCCAATGAAAAACTGTTTTTT	CASSITPWTRANEKLFF
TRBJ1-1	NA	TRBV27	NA	TGTGCCAGCAGTTTATCGGCAGGGACAAACACTGAAGCTTTCTTT	CASSLSAGTNTEAFF
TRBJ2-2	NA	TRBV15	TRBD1	TGTGCCACCAGGAATTCCGGGGACAGGGGATGGACCGGGGAGCTGTTTTTT	CATRNSGDRGWTGELFF
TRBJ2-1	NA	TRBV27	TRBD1	TGTGCCAGCAAATTTTCCGGGACAGGGCCAGAATCGGGCCCGGGGGAGCAGTTCTTC	CASKFSGTGPESGPGEQFF
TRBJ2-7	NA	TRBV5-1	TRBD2	TGCGCCACAAATGACGGGACTAGCGGGAGCCCTGAGCAGTACTTC	CATNDGTSGSPEQYF
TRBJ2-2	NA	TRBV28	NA	TGTGCCAGCAGTTTATTGAGCATCAGGGGGGGCACCGGGGAGCTGTTTTTT	CASSLLSIRGGTGELFF
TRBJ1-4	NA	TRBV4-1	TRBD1	TGCGCCAGCAGCCAAGAAACAGGGGTAACTAATGAAAAACTGTTTTTT	CASSQETGVTNEKLFF
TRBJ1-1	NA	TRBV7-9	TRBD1	TGTGCCAGCAGGCGTCCGGGAGCAGGGGGCACTGAAGCTTTCTTT	CASRRPGAGGTEAFF
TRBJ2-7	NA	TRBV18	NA	TGTGCCAGCTCACTAGGGGACTTGAGTGAGCAGTACTTC	CASSLGDLSEQYF
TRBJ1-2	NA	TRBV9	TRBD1	TGCGCCAGCAGCTCAACAGGGGGCCAGGGCAACTATGGCTACACCTTC	CASSSTGGQGNYGYTF
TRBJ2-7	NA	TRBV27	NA	TGTGCCAGCAGTTTTCGGAGCTCCTACGAGCAGTACTTC	CASSFRSSYEQYF
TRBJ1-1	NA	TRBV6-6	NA	TGTGCCAGCAGTTCCACGACAGCCCCGGTCACTGAAGCTTTCTTT	CASSSTTAPVTEAFF
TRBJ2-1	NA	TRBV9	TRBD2	TGTGCCAGCAGCGTAAGAGAGCGGCGGGAGACCCCCCGTAACTACGAGGGGCAGTTCTTC	CASSVRERRETPRNYEGQFF
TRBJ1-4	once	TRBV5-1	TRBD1	TGCGCCAGCAGCTTAGCTAGACAGGGGTTGAATGAAAAACTGTTTTTT	CASSLARQGLNEKLFF
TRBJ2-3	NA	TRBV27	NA	TGTGCCAGCAGTTCCCCTCCTGCGGGATCGGTAGCAGATACGCAGTATTTT	CASSSPPAGSVADTQYF
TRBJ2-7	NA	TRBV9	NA	TGTGCCAGCAGCCTAAGGCTGAGCGGGCCCCTCTACGAGCAGTACTTC	CASSLRLSGPLYEQYF
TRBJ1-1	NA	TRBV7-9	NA	TGTGCCAGCAGCTTAGTCGGTACTAACACTGAAGCTTTCTTT	CASSLVGTNTEAFF
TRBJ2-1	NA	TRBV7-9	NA	TGTGCCAGCAGCTTAGTTGGGGGTTCCTACAATGAGCAGTTCTTC	CASSLVGGSYNEQFF
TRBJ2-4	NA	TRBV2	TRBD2	TGTGCCAGCAGTGGGGGGGGTTTTAACATTCAGTACTTC	CASSGGGFNIQYF
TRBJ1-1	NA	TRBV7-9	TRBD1	TGTGCCAGCAGACAGGGGGGGTACAACACTGAAGCTTTCTTT	CASRQGGYNTEAFF
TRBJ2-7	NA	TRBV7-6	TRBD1	TGTGCCAGCAGCGAAGGGACAGCAGAAAGCTCCTACGAGCAGTACTTC	CASSEGTAESSYEQYF
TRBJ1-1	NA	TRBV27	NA	TGTGCCAGCAGTTTCTCATCAGGGAACATGAACACTGAAGCTTTCTTT	CASSFSSGNMNTEAFF
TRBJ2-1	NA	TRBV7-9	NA	TGTGCCAGCAGCCCGGTGGGGGGTCCCCTTCCCCCCACCCCCTATGAGCAGTTCTTC	CASSPVGGPLPPTPYEQFF
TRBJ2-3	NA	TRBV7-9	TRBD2	TGTGCCAGCAGGAACCCGTTACTAGCGGTTTCAGATACGCAGTATTTT	CASRNPLLAVSDTQYF
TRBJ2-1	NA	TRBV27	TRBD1	TGTGCCAGCAGTTCACTCACAGGGGGCTCCTACAATGAGCAGTTCTTC	CASSSLTGGSYNEQFF
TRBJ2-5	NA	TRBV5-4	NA	TGTGCCAGCAGCACAGAGGGGGAAGAGACCCAGTACTTC	CASSTEGEETQYF
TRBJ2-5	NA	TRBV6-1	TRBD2	TGTGCCAGCAGTGAAGCCCTAGCGGGAAGGGAGACCCAGTACTTC	CASSEALAGRETQYF
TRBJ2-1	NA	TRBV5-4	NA	TGTGCCAGCAGCTGGAATCGAAATGAGCAGTTCTTC	CASSWNRNEQFF
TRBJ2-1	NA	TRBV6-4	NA	TGTGCCAGCAGTGACGCCCTAGAGTCTGGGCAGCAGTTCTTC	CASSDALESGQQFF
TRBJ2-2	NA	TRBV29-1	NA	TGCAGCGTGATGGGGTCCGGGGAGCTGTTTTTT	CSVMGSGELFF
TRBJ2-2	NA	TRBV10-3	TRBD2	TGTGCCATCAGTGAGGCAACTAGCGGGGACAACACCGGGGAGCTGTTTTTT	CAISEATSGDNTGELFF
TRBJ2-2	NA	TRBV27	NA	TGTGCCAGCAGCTCGTCCACAGGGAGGGACACCGGGGAGCTGTTTTTT	CASSSSTGRDTGELFF
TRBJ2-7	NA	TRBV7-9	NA	TGTGCCAGCACCCCTCCGGACCGGACGGCAAACTACGAGCAGTACTTC	CASTPPDRTANYEQYF
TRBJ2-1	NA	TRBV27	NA	TGTGCCAGCAGTTTAGGGCCAATTAATGAGCAGTTCTTC	CASSLGPINEQFF
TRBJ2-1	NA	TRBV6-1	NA	TGTGCCAGCAGTGAAGCGTGGCAGGTACCCTACAATGAGCAGTTCTTC	CASSEAWQVPYNEQFF